This TCR beta chain derives from a study of control samples from healthy donors and cancer patients. Here immunoSEQ multiplex PCR was the method, and the copy in TCRdb shows in-frame clones only, minus some. The data show about 170,000 clones, roughly 93% seen once. The sequencing input was blood. This TCR derives from a woman aged 55-70 years in good health.

The CDR3 spells CASSQAGAGAVIETQYF. DNA of the CDR3: TGTGCCAGCAGCCAAGCCGGCGCGGGGGCCGTTATCGAGACCCAGTACTTC. V is TRBV3-1 (or the pseudogene TRBV3-2) and J is TRBJ2-5; possibly TRBD2 for D (7 bases). Per germline, CDR1 LGHDT and CDR2 YNNKEL (reference sequence). Trimming stripped 1 base from V and 5 bases from J, with 20 bases between. The CDR3 loop spans 17 amino acids.